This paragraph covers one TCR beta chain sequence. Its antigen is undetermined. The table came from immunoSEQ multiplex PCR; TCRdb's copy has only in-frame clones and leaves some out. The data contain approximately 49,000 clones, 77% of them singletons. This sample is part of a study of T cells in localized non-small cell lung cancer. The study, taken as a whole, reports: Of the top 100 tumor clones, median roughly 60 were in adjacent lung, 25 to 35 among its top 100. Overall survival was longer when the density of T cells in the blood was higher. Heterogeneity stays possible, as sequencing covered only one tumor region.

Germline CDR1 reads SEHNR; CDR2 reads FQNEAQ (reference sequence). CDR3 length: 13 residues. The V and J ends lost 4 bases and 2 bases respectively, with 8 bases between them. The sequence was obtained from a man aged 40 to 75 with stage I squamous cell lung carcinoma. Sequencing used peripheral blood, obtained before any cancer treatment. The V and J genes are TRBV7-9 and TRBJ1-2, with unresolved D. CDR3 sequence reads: CASSSGLNYGYTF. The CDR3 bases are TGTGCCAGCAGCTCAGGCCTCAACTATGGCTACACCTTC.